Included here is one TCR beta chain sequence, with context. Sequencing used immunoSEQ multiplex PCR; TCRdb keeps in-frame clones, though not all of them. The table has 120,000 or so clones, 80% to 90% seen once. This sample stems from a study of control samples from healthy donors and cancer patients. The germline V gene has CDR1 GTSNPN and CDR2 SVGIG (reference sequence). The CDR3 has 13 amino acids. Trimming cost V 2 bases and J 7 bases, with 12 bases left between them. The chain carries TRBV30 and TRBJ1-5, with D unresolved. Input material: blood. The TCR was taken from a man between 60 and 75 years old in good health. DNA of the CDR3: TGTGCCTGGAGTCGGGAGGTAGTCCAGCCCCAGCATTTT. Translation: CAWSREVVQPQHF.